The 11 T cell receptor beta chains reported below all come from one sample, sequenced in a study of blood T cell repertoires in COVID-19. Assay: immunoSEQ multiplex PCR; the TCRdb copy retains only in-frame clones and omits some. The sample yields roughly 150,000 clones, roughly 84% seen once. Input material: peripheral blood. These TCRs come from a human donor in a cohort sampled during active COVID-19.

The V gene is TRBV5-4, the J gene TRBJ1-2; D unresolved. Germline V gene lookup returns CDR1 SGHNT and CDR2 YYREEE (reference sequence). This CDR3 spans 11 amino acids. The V end lost 3 bases, the J end lost 2 bases, and 2 bases lay between the germline ends. The CDR3 sequence is CASSSNYGYTF. In DNA form, the CDR3 reads TGTGCCAGCAGCTCGAACTATGGCTACACCTTC.

The rearrangement joins TRBV24-1 to TRBJ1-1; 11 nucleotides agree with TRBD1. Germline V gene lookup returns CDR1 KGHDR and CDR2 SFDVKD. The CDR3 length is 15 residues. V lost 9 bases to trimming and J lost 6 bases; unmatched junction nucleotides: 11. CDR3 nucleotides: TGTGCCACCGGACAGGGGGCTTGCGAACGCGCTGAAGCTTTCTTT. It yields the protein CATGQGACERAEAFF.

The J gene is TRBJ2-3, the V gene TRBV7-2, with 8 positions matching TRBD1. The CDR3 runs 14 residues. Looked up from germline, CDR1 is SGHTA and CDR2 is FQGNSA. The junction had 8 bases not matched to a gene; V was cut back by 5 bases and J by 7 bases. The CDR3 DNA follows: TGTGCCAGCAGCCCTGCAGGGGGCAAGAATACGCAGTATTTT. It specifies CASSPAGGKNTQYF.

The chain joins TRBV4-3 to TRBJ2-7; a weak D match, TRBD1 (5 bases). V was shortened by 0 bases and J by 5 bases, with 14 bases between the two germline ends. The CDR3 is 15 amino acids. The germline V gene encodes CDR1 LGHNA and CDR2 YSLEER. The CDR3 DNA sequence: TGCGCCAGCAGCCAAGATAGGGAACAGGCGAACGAGCAGTACTTC. Encoded protein: CASSQDREQANEQYF.

This chain connects TRBV5-1 to TRBJ1-3, with 7 positions matching TRBD1. V lost 8 bases to trimming and J lost 2 bases; unmatched junction nucleotides: 10. CDR3 size: 15 residues. Germline V gene lookup returns CDR1 SGHRS and CDR2 YFSETQ. CDR3: CASRPGTATGNTIYF. CDR3 DNA sequence: TGCGCCAGTAGACCTGGGACAGCGACTGGAAACACCATATATTTT.

CDR3 region: CASSIRQGNQPQHF. CDR3 sequence (DNA): TGTGCCAGCAGCATTCGACAGGGCAATCAGCCCCAGCATTTT. The gene calls are TRBV5-6 and TRBJ1-5; D is possibly TRBD1 (6 bases). V lost 4 bases, J lost 2 bases, and 10 bases lay in between. Looked up from germline, CDR1 is SGHDT and CDR2 is YYEEEE. The CDR3 contains 14 residues.

V is TRBV5-1 and J is TRBJ1-2; the match to TRBD1 covers 10 bases. Germline CDR1 and CDR2: SGHRS and YFSETQ. The CDR3 consists of 16 residues. Trimming cost V 0 bases and J 3 bases; bases outside gene matches: 5. The CDR3 protein is CASSLDGTGDDYGYTF. The CDR3 region has the DNA TGCGCCAGCAGCTTGGACGGGACAGGGGACGACTATGGCTACACCTTC.

J is TRBJ2-1 and V is TRBV11-3; the match to TRBD1 covers 7 bases. The CDR3 length is 15 residues. Germline CDR1 SGHNT, CDR2 YENEEA. Trimming at V came to 5 bases and at J to 3 bases, leaving 7 bases not matched to a gene. The CDR3 nucleotides read TGTGCCAGCAGCACGAGACAGGGTAACTACAATGAGCAGTTCTTC. Translated, it gives CASSTRQGNYNEQFF.

The chain recombines TRBV7-9 with TRBJ1-2, with a possible D match to TRBD1 (6 bases). V was clipped by 4 bases and J by 14 bases, with 17 bases between them. The CDR3 is 12 amino acids. The germline V gene has CDR1 SEHNR and CDR2 FQNEAQ (reference sequence). CDR3 in amino acids: CASSWTGRDTTF. CDR3 bases: TGTGCCAGCAGCTGGACGGGTCGGGACACTACCTTC.

There are a few counts of this clone. The CDR3 spells CASSYRQGTAYGYTF. Written as DNA, the CDR3 is TGTGCCAGCAGTTACCGACAGGGCACGGCCTATGGCTACACCTTC. J is TRBJ1-2 and V is TRBV6-5; TRBD1 aligns across 7 bases. Trimming at V came to 2 bases and at J to 4 bases, leaving 7 bases not matched to a gene. Germline assignment: CDR1 MNHEY and CDR2 SVGAGI. This CDR3 region has 15 residues.

This clone is a singleton in its sample. The J gene is TRBJ2-2, the V gene TRBV7-9; perhaps TRBD1 as D (6 bases). Germline loops: CDR1 SEHNR, CDR2 FQNEAQ (reference sequence). Trimming left V 5 bases short and J 5 bases short, with 15 bases between. The CDR3 extends over 15 amino acids. Here the CDR3 DNA reads TGTGCCAGCAGCCTCGACAGGAGTGCAACCGGGGAGCTGTTTTTT. This translates into CASSLDRSATGELFF.